This T cell receptor beta chain was recovered during a study of identical twins. TCRdb passed the 5' RACE reads through MiXCR, listing each CDR3 protein once. The table lists roughly 690,000 distinct CDR3 sequences, 5.5% to 6.5% of them singletons. Germline lookup yields CDR1 MNHNY and CDR2 SVGAGI (reference sequence). V was pared by 5 bases and J by 3 bases, with 11 bases between. The CDR3 totals 13 residues. This clonotype was found many times. Sequenced material: naive T cells sorted from blood. This receptor was taken from a man aged 18 to 29 in good health. The genes are TRBV6-6 and TRBJ2-7, with D tentatively TRBD1 (6 bases). The CDR3 coding sequence is TGTGCCAGCAGTCACAGGGAAAACTACGAGCAGTACTTC. It codes for CASSHRENYEQYF.